The 32 T cell receptor beta chains below were found in one sample sequenced in a study of blood T cell repertoires in COVID-19. Libraries were prepared by immunoSEQ multiplex PCR; TCRdb keeps only in-frame clonotypes and omits some of them. The data show approximately 210,000 clones, with about 85% seen just once and approximately 1.8% held by the top ten. The sample comprised peripheral blood. The source of these receptors is a man aged 65 to 79 with acute or convalescent COVID-19.

The chain recombines TRBV2 with TRBJ2-1, with 10 nucleotides matching TRBD2. The V gene end was trimmed by 8 bases and the J gene end by 6 bases; junction bases not matched to a gene: 7. The CDR3 contains 14 residues. Germline CDR1 SNHLY, CDR2 FYNNEI. The CDR3 is CASGKLAGVNEQFF. In DNA, the CDR3 is TGTGCCAGCGGAAAGCTAGCGGGGGTCAATGAGCAGTTCTTC.

The chain combines TRBV6-5 with TRBJ2-7, with a tentative D call TRBD2 (7 bases). V lost 8 bases to trimming and J lost 5 bases, with 19 bases between them. Germline lookup yields CDR1 MNHEY and CDR2 SVGAGI. The length of the CDR3 is 14 residues. The CDR3 loop reads CASRPGGRRDEQYF. CDR3 sequence (DNA): TGTGCCAGCCGCCCCGGGGGGCGTAGGGACGAGCAGTACTTC.

This clone showed up just once. V and J are TRBV3-1 (or the pseudogene TRBV3-2) and TRBJ1-1, with TRBD1 as a possible D gene (5 bases). CDR3 length equals 13 residues. Germline lookup yields CDR1 LGHDT and CDR2 YNNKEL (reference sequence). Trimming removed 4 bases from V and 4 bases from J, with 10 bases in between. The CDR3 loop is CASSPDGGTEAFF. CDR3 DNA: TGTGCCAGCAGCCCTGACGGGGGCACTGAAGCTTTCTTT.

This clone was seen a single time. V is TRBV11-2 and J is TRBJ2-1; weak D call: TRBD1 (6 bases). V dropped 5 bases and J dropped 4 bases, with 15 bases sitting between them. This CDR3 region has 15 residues. Germline lookup yields CDR1 SGHAT and CDR2 FQNNGV. As DNA, the CDR3 is TGTGCCAGCAGCCCACGCAGGGGTCGATACAATGAGCAGTTCTTC. This sequence encodes CASSPRRGRYNEQFF.

This chain's CDR3 is CASSPPGQGAYEQYF. The CDR3 DNA sequence: TGCGCCAGCAGTCCGCCGGGACAGGGGGCCTACGAGCAGTACTTC. This chain connects TRBV5-1 to TRBJ2-7, with 11 nucleotides matching TRBD1. Trimming took 5 bases from V and 2 from J; bases not matched to a gene: 6. The CDR3 extends over 15 amino acids. Germline loops: CDR1 SGHRS, CDR2 YFSETQ.

The chain carries TRBV7-2 and TRBJ2-3, with TRBD2 identical over 14 bases. V lost 5 bases to trimming and J lost 7 bases; unmatched junction nucleotides: 5. Germline values: CDR1 SGHTA, CDR2 FQGNSA. CDR3 length equals 15 residues. The CDR3 region is CASSMGLAGVYTQYF. For the CDR3, the DNA is TGTGCCAGCAGCATGGGACTAGCGGGAGTTTATACGCAGTATTTT. Supplemented by reference TRBV7-2 and TRBJ2-3, the full variable domain reads GAGVSQSPSNKVTEKGKDVELRCDPISGHTALYWYRQSLGQGLEFLIYFQGNSAPDKSGLPSDRFSAERTGGSVSTLTIQRTQQEDSAVYLCASSMGLAGVYTQYFGPGTRLTVL.

In its sample, this clone was seen once. V gene TRBV5-1 combines with J gene TRBJ2-3, with D perhaps matching TRBD1 (7 bases). Germline V CDR1 and CDR2: SGHRS, YFSETQ. Between the trimmed V and J ends, which lost 3 bases and 5 bases, there was a span of 22 bases. CDR3 length equals 17 residues. The CDR3 region is CASSSGPAGGGEDTQYF. The CDR3 bases are TGCGCCAGCAGCTCGGGCCCGGCAGGGGGAGGTGAAGATACGCAGTATTTT.

The J gene is TRBJ2-7, the V gene TRBV6-5, with a possible D match to TRBD2 (5 bases). This CDR3 comprises 15 residues. V was clipped by 0 bases and J by 1 base, with 10 bases between them. Germline CDR1 reads MNHEY; CDR2 reads SVGAGI. The CDR3 is CASSYSTLGSYEQYF. The CDR3 DNA reads as TGTGCCAGCAGTTACTCGACACTAGGTTCCTACGAGCAGTACTTC.

The chain uses TRBV19 and TRBJ1-1; no clear D gene. The CDR3 covers 14 residues. The V gene's germline CDR1 is LNHDA and CDR2 SQIVND (reference sequence). Trimming shortened V by 3 bases and J by 9 bases, and 17 bases separated the two germline ends. The CDR3 sequence is CASSITGLRSQAFF. Written as DNA, the CDR3 is TGTGCCAGTAGTATCACGGGATTGAGATCTCAAGCTTTCTTT.

The gene calls are TRBV6-2 or TRBV6-3 and TRBJ2-7; TRBD1 is a possible D gene (6 bases). CDR3 size: 14 residues. The V gene lost 2 bases and the J gene lost 2 bases, with 10 bases spanning the gap. The germline V gene encodes CDR1 MNHEY and CDR2 SVGEGT. As DNA, the CDR3 is TGTGCCAGCAGTTACGAGACAGGAGCCTACGAGCAGTACTTC. It is translated as CASSYETGAYEQYF.

The gene calls are TRBV19 and TRBJ2-1; no reliable D call. CDR1 is LNHDA, CDR2 SQIVND, per germline (reference sequence). The CDR3 is 13 amino acids. V was trimmed by 5 bases and J by 9 bases, leaving 14 bases between them. The CDR3 DNA is TGTGCCAGTAGTCCAGTGGCCATTGGTGAGCAGTTCTTC. Translation gives CASSPVAIGEQFF.

The V and J genes are TRBV10-3 and TRBJ2-7; tentatively, D is TRBD1 (6 bases). The CDR3 totals 12 residues. Germline V CDR1 and CDR2: ENHRY, SYGVKD. V was trimmed by 10 bases and J by 6 bases, leaving 16 bases between them. CDR3 sequence reads: CATSRTGSEQYF. In DNA form, the CDR3 reads TGTGCCACCAGCCGTACAGGGTCCGAGCAGTACTTC.

The chain recombines TRBV18 with TRBJ2-7, with D maybe TRBD2 (6 bases). Germline CDR1 KGHSH, CDR2 LQKENI. The CDR3 consists of 13 residues. The V end lost 4 bases, the J end lost 3 bases, and 10 bases lay between the germline ends. This CDR3 reads CASSQSEGYEQYF. The CDR3, as DNA: TGTGCCAGCTCACAATCGGAGGGCTACGAGCAGTACTTC.

This chain links TRBV7-6 with TRBJ2-7, with 7 bases matching TRBD1. Germline loops: CDR1 SGHVS, CDR2 FNYEAQ. With V trimmed by 1 base and J by 2 bases, 8 bases remained unmatched. The CDR3 loop spans 16 amino acids. The DNA for the CDR3 is TGTGCCAGCAGCTTAGGTTTAAACAGGGGCACCTACGAGCAGTACTTC. Translating it yields CASSLGLNRGTYEQYF.

CDR3 coding DNA: TGTGCCACCAGTGACTCTGCTAGCGGGCACACAGATACGCAGTATTTT. It is translated as CATSDSASGHTDTQYF. This chain uses TRBV24-1 with TRBJ2-3; 8 bases fit TRBD2. The germline gives CDR1 KGHDR, CDR2 SFDVKD. The CDR3 extends over 16 amino acids. Trimming at V came to 4 bases and at J to 2 bases, leaving 7 bases not matched to a gene.

The J gene is TRBJ2-2, the V gene TRBV6-6, with D uncertain. Trimming pared 8 bases from V and 4 bases from J, leaving 11 bases between. The CDR3 loop spans 13 amino acids. CDR1 and CDR2 (germline): MNHNY, SVGAGI (reference sequence). The CDR3 nucleotides read TGTGCCAGCCTCCCCCCGGGCACCGGGGAGCTGTTTTTT. Translating gives CASLPPGTGELFF.

The DNA of the CDR3 is TGCAGTGCTAGTTCCCGGACAGGGGGGAACTACGAGCAGTACTTC. Its translation is CSASSRTGGNYEQYF. The rearrangement links TRBV20-1 to TRBJ2-7, with TRBD1 identical over 10 bases. V shed 3 bases and J 3 bases; nucleotides not matched to a gene: 8. The germline gives CDR1 DFQATT, CDR2 SNEGSKA (reference sequence). The CDR3 has 15 amino acids.

The chain carries TRBV14 and TRBJ2-7; D is undetermined. This CDR3 is 13 amino acids long. The V gene's germline CDR1 is SGHDN and CDR2 FVKESK. V was cut by 0 bases and J by 3 bases, with 6 bases left in between. The DNA of the CDR3 is TGTGCCAGCAGCCAAGATATTTTCTACGAGCAGTACTTC. This sequence encodes CASSQDIFYEQYF.

The chain carries TRBV7-2 and TRBJ2-3, with TRBD2 as a possible D gene (6 bases). This CDR3 is built from 16 residues. Per the germline V gene, CDR1 is SGHTA and CDR2 is FQGNSA. Trimming took off 3 bases at V and 0 bases at J, with 13 bases between the two ends. CDR3: CASSFLSGFSTDTQYF. Written as DNA, the CDR3 is TGTGCCAGCAGCTTCCTTAGCGGTTTTAGCACAGATACGCAGTATTTT.

Here the CDR3 reads CASSPVGGGHSNQPQHF. CDR3 in DNA: TGTGCCAGCAGTCCCGTTGGGGGAGGACATAGCAATCAGCCCCAGCATTTT. The chain joins TRBV28 to TRBJ1-5; possible D gene TRBD1, 5 bases. CDR3 length: 17 residues. Deletions cut 5 bases from V and 0 bases from J, with 17 bases between. Germline CDR1 and CDR2: MDHEN and SYDVKM.

This chain uses TRBV4-2 with TRBJ1-6, with 7 bases fitting TRBD1. Germline V gives CDR1 LGHNA, CDR2 YNFKEQ. The CDR3 has 18 amino acids. The V and J ends lost 2 bases and 7 bases, in that order; junction bases with no gene match: 14. The CDR3 loop is CASSQFEGRGGGNSPLHF. Written as DNA, the CDR3 is TGTGCCAGCAGCCAATTCGAGGGGAGAGGGGGCGGGAATTCACCCCTCCACTTT.

This clone has just one count. The chain joins TRBV6-5 to TRBJ2-3; the match to TRBD2 covers 8 bases. J was trimmed by 6 bases and V by 6 bases; bases with no gene match: 8. This CDR3 has 14 amino acids. Looked up from germline, CDR1 is MNHEY and CDR2 is SVGAGI. As DNA, the CDR3 is TGTGCCAGCAGACCGGGACTAGACCCCGATACGCAGTATTTT. Amino acids: CASRPGLDPDTQYF.

The rearrangement links TRBV6-6 to TRBJ2-7; TRBD1 aligns across 9 bases. The junction had 5 bases not matched to a gene; V was cut back by 6 bases and J by 2 bases. This CDR3 has 14 residues. Germline V CDR1 and CDR2: MNHNY, SVGAGI (reference sequence). The DNA for the CDR3 is TGTGCCAGCAGAACTGGACAGGGGCCCTACGAGCAGTACTTC. This sequence encodes CASRTGQGPYEQYF.

In the case of this clone: The sample holds other DNA sequences that translate to the same CDR3. The V gene is TRBV5-1, the J gene TRBJ2-2, with D unclear. The CDR3 consists of 15 residues. CDR1 is SGHRS, CDR2 YFSETQ, per germline. Trimming cost V 1 base and J 0 bases, with 7 bases left between them. The DNA for the CDR3 is TGCGCCAGCAGCTTGTCACGGGCGAACACCGGGGAGCTGTTTTTT. The encoded protein is CASSLSRANTGELFF. The entire variable domain, with the rest obtained from reference TRBV5-1 and TRBJ2-2, is as follows: KAGVTQTPRYLIKTRGQQVTLSCSPISGHRSVSWYQQTPGQGLQFLFEYFSETQRNKGNFPGRFSGRQFSNSRSEMNVSTLELGDSALYLCASSLSRANTGELFFGEGSRLTVL.

This clone has just a few counts. The chain carries TRBV6-5 and TRBJ1-1; no clear D gene. Trimming removed 0 bases at V and 4 bases at J, with 12 bases between. In germline, CDR1 is MNHEY, CDR2 SVGAGI. The CDR3 covers 15 residues. The CDR3 nucleotides read TGTGCCAGCAGTTACTCAAAGGACTCTCGCACTGAAGCTTTCTTT. Its translation is CASSYSKDSRTEAFF.

V and J are TRBV5-1 and TRBJ2-1; D uncertain. Trimming removed 6 bases from V and 4 bases from J, with 14 bases in between. This CDR3 region has 14 residues. From germline, CDR1 is SGHRS and CDR2 YFSETQ. The chain's CDR3 is CASTLEVPYNEQFF. For the CDR3, the DNA is TGCGCCAGCACCCTTGAGGTACCGTACAATGAGCAGTTCTTC.

The CDR3 spells CASSVGQGNYNEQFF. In DNA, the CDR3 is TGTGCCAGCAGCGTAGGGCAGGGGAACTACAATGAGCAGTTCTTC. This chain joins TRBV9 and TRBJ2-1; TRBD1 is a possible D gene (6 bases). The germline V and J ends were trimmed by 0 bases and 3 bases, with 10 bases remaining between them. Per germline, CDR1 SGDLS and CDR2 YYNGEE. The CDR3 has 15 amino acids.

This chain's CDR3 is CASSFWTGVQPQHF. The CDR3, as DNA: TGTGCCAGCAGCTTCTGGACAGGGGTTCAGCCCCAGCATTTT. The chain links TRBV5-6 to TRBJ1-5; 9 nucleotides align to TRBD1. Germline-derived CDR1 and CDR2 are SGHDT and YYEEEE. V was clipped by 2 bases and J by 6 bases; unmatched bases: 3. The CDR3 runs to 14 residues. The full variable domain, rest sourced from reference TRBV5-6 and TRBJ1-5, is DAGVTQSPTHLIKTRGQQVTLRCSPKSGHDTVSWYQQALGQGPQFIFQYYEEEERQRGNFPDRFSGHQFPNYSSELNVNALLLGDSALYLCASSFWTGVQPQHFGDGTRLSIL.

Comment on this clone: This same CDR3 is encoded by further DNA sequences in the sample. The V and J genes are TRBV5-1 and TRBJ1-5, with D perhaps matching TRBD1 (6 bases). Germline CDR1 SGHRS, CDR2 YFSETQ. The CDR3 runs to 14 residues. Deletions cut 0 bases from V and 6 bases from J, with 10 bases between. CDR3 protein: CASSLAGGTQPQHF. In DNA form, the CDR3 reads TGCGCCAGCAGCTTGGCGGGGGGCACTCAGCCCCAGCATTTT.

The rearrangement joins TRBV2 to TRBJ1-1, with 7 bases aligning to TRBD1. J was trimmed by 7 bases and V by 3 bases; bases with no gene match: 11. There are 15 residues in the CDR3. Germline V lookup: CDR1 SNHLY, CDR2 FYNNEI. CDR3 DNA: TGTGCCAGCAGTGATGTTCAGGCCGCAGGGGGTGAAGCTTTCTTT. Translation: CASSDVQAAGGEAFF. The entire variable domain, with the rest obtained from reference TRBV2 and TRBJ1-1, is as follows: EPEVTQTPSHQVTQMGQEVILRCVPISNHLYFYWYRQILGQKVEFLVSFYNNEISEKSEIFDDQFSVERPDGSNFTLKIRSTKLEDSAMYFCASSDVQAAGGEAFFGQGTRLTVV.

This rearrangement joins TRBV3-1 (or the pseudogene TRBV3-2) to TRBJ1-2; 9 bases match TRBD1. V lost 5 bases to trimming and J lost 5 bases; unmatched junction nucleotides: 3. Germline CDR1 and CDR2: LGHDT and YNNKEL (reference sequence). The CDR3 length is 13 residues. Here the CDR3 DNA reads TGTGCCAGCAGCTTACAGGGGGCGTATGGCTACACCTTC. This gives the protein CASSLQGAYGYTF.

CDR3 DNA: TGTGCCAGCAGCCCACAGACTAGCGGGATTGGCTCTGGGGCCAACGTCCTGACTTTC. Amino acids: CASSPQTSGIGSGANVLTF. This rearrangement joins TRBV11-2 to TRBJ2-6, with TRBD2 identical over 11 bases. The ends lost 5 bases at V and 0 bases at J; junction bases unmatched: 9. CDR1 is SGHAT and CDR2 is FQNNGV in the germline V gene. There are 19 residues in the CDR3. Variable domain in full (rest from reference TRBV11-2 and TRBJ2-6): EAGVAQSPRYKIIEKRQSVAFWCNPISGHATLYWYQQILGQGPKLLIQFQNNGVVDDSQLPKDRFSAERLKGVDSTLKIQPAKLEDSAVYLCASSPQTSGIGSGANVLTFGAGSRLTVL.